This entry lists 21 T cell receptor beta chains sequenced from one sample in a study of cytomegalovirus exposure and HLA in healthy donors. PCR employed 60 Vbeta and 13 Jbeta primers. Libraries were prepared by immunoSEQ multiplex PCR; TCRdb keeps only in-frame clonotypes and omits some of them. The repertoire holds around 140,000 clones, with roughly 76% as singletons. The sample was PBMCs. The source of these receptors is a female donor in good health and CMV-seronegative.

The chain has TRBV18 and TRBJ2-3; weak D call: TRBD2 (6 bases). V gave up 4 bases and J gave up 6 bases, with 11 bases separating them. This CDR3 has 13 amino acids. The V gene's germline CDR1 is KGHSH and CDR2 LQKENI. Written as DNA, the CDR3 is TGTGCCAGCTCACAAGCAGGGAGGGATACGCAGTATTTT. This gives the protein CASSQAGRDTQYF.

The chain links TRBV4-1 to TRBJ2-7, with 11 bases fitting TRBD2. CDR1 MGHRA and CDR2 YSYEKL come from the germline V gene. The V and J ends lost 3 bases and 7 bases, in that order; junction bases with no gene match: 11. The CDR3 runs to 16 residues. The CDR3 protein is CASSQSYSGRVCEQYF. For the CDR3, the DNA is TGCGCCAGCAGCCAGTCCTATAGCGGGAGGGTCTGTGAGCAGTACTTC.

This rearrangement joins TRBV6-4 to TRBJ2-3; 8 bases fit TRBD2. Trimming took 4 bases from V and 6 from J; bases not matched to a gene: 9. Germline assignment: CDR1 MRHNA and CDR2 SNTAGT. The CDR3 covers 15 residues. The CDR3, as DNA: TGTGCCAGCAGTGCTGTCGGGGGGGGCCAGGATACGCAGTATTTT. This gives the protein CASSAVGGGQDTQYF.

The CDR3, as DNA: TGTGCCAGCAGCGACCCGACAGGGGAATTCGATGACTATGGCTACACCTTC. As protein: CASSDPTGEFDDYGYTF. The chain couples TRBV7-3 to TRBJ1-2; 8 bases line up with TRBD1. J lost 3 bases, V lost 5 bases, and 14 bases had no gene match. Germline V gives CDR1 SGHTA, CDR2 FQGTGA. The CDR3 is 17 residues long.

The V gene is TRBV6-4, the J gene TRBJ1-2, with a weak D call TRBD1 (5 bases). Germline V CDR1 and CDR2: MRHNA, SNTAGT. V lost 9 bases and J 4 bases, leaving 18 bases between the germline ends. The CDR3 is 14 residues long. In DNA form, the CDR3 reads TGTGCCAGTAGGACCCAGGGCGGGAGCTATGGCTACACCTTC. Protein sequence: CASRTQGGSYGYTF.

There are a few counts of this clone. The V and J genes are TRBV4-1 and TRBJ1-4, with 8 positions matching TRBD1. Per germline, CDR1 MGHRA and CDR2 YSYEKL. V gave up 0 bases and J gave up 8 bases; unmatched junction bases: 5. The CDR3 totals 15 residues. CDR3 nucleotide sequence: TGCGCCAGCAGCCAAGAGGACAGGGTAGGCGAAAAACTGTTTTTT. Its protein product is CASSQEDRVGEKLFF.

The V call is TRBV27, the J call TRBJ1-2; D remains unclear. V was trimmed by 6 bases and J by 0 bases, leaving 20 bases between them. The CDR3 extends over 17 amino acids. Germline lookup yields CDR1 MNHEY and CDR2 SMNVEV (reference sequence). CDR3 residues: CASSSRPSGLSNYGYTF. The DNA for the CDR3 is TGTGCCAGCAGCTCCAGACCGTCCGGGTTGTCTAACTATGGCTACACCTTC.

The chain recombines TRBV6-5 with TRBJ2-7; TRBD2 might be the D (6 bases). The CDR3 consists of 15 residues. Trimming stripped 2 bases from V and 6 bases from J, with 17 bases between. The germline V gene encodes CDR1 MNHEY and CDR2 SVGAGI. CDR3 nucleotide sequence: TGTGCCAGCAGTTACAAGTCTGAAAGGGGAGGCGAGCAGTACTTC. Translated: CASSYKSERGGEQYF.

The chain links TRBV5-1 to TRBJ2-1, with 9 positions matching TRBD1. V shed 2 bases and J 9 bases; nucleotides not matched to a gene: 9. Germline lookup yields CDR1 SGHRS and CDR2 YFSETQ. The CDR3 runs to 15 residues. The CDR3 nucleotides read TGCGCCAGCAGCTTCGGTGGGACAGGGATTACTGAGCAGTTCTTC. It translates to CASSFGGTGITEQFF. The full variable domain, in which reference TRBV5-1 and TRBJ2-1 provide the parts outside the CDR3, is KAGVTQTPRYLIKTRGQQVTLSCSPISGHRSVSWYQQTPGQGLQFLFEYFSETQRNKGNFPGRFSGRQFSNSRSEMNVSTLELGDSALYLCASSFGGTGITEQFFGPGTRLTVL.

The genes are TRBV19 and TRBJ1-5, with D unclear. The CDR3 runs 15 residues. Trimming pared 6 bases from V and 0 bases from J, leaving 12 bases between. The V gene's germline CDR1 is LNHDA and CDR2 SQIVND (reference sequence). The CDR3 DNA is TGTGCCAGTAGCCCCTCGCTAGGTAGCAATCAGCCCCAGCATTTT. It codes for CASSPSLGSNQPQHF.

The chain links TRBV6-5 to TRBJ2-7; D not resolved. The V gene's germline CDR1 is MNHEY and CDR2 SVGAGI. The CDR3 is made up of 13 amino acids. V gave up 5 bases and J gave up 6 bases, with 14 bases separating them. The CDR3 nucleotides are TGTGCCAGCAGTATGCAAGCTCCTCCCGAGCAGTACTTC. Residues: CASSMQAPPEQYF.

The chain recombines TRBV9 with TRBJ2-2; D uncertain. V was shortened by 4 bases and J by 10 bases, with 8 bases between the two germline ends. Per the germline V gene, CDR1 is SGDLS and CDR2 is YYNGEE. The CDR3 length is 11 residues. CDR3 DNA: TGTGCCAGCAGCTCTTTAGAGGAGCTGTTTTTT. This encodes CASSSLEELFF.

The CDR3 DNA reads TGTGCCAGCAGTCCCCTAGTCCCTCCAATATACAATGAGCAGTTCTTC. This codes for CASSPLVPPIYNEQFF. The chain links TRBV27 to TRBJ2-1; the D is unclear. V lost 5 bases and J 4 bases, leaving 18 bases between the germline ends. Germline V lookup: CDR1 MNHEY, CDR2 SMNVEV (reference sequence). CDR3 length equals 16 residues.

This clone occurred a few times. The rearrangement joins TRBV7-3 to TRBJ2-6, with D unclear. The CDR3 spans 15 residues. Deletions cut 2 bases from V and 3 bases from J, with 8 bases between. Germline V lookup: CDR1 SGHTA, CDR2 FQGTGA. CDR3 residues: CASSLAADGANVLTF. The CDR3 DNA is TGTGCCAGCAGCTTAGCCGCGGATGGGGCCAACGTCCTGACTTTC.

V and J are TRBV6-5 and TRBJ1-1; D not certain. The CDR3 runs to 14 residues. CDR1 and CDR2 from the germline V gene are MNHEY and SVGAGI. V lost 8 bases, J lost 1 base, and 14 bases lay in between. For the CDR3, the DNA is TGTGCCAGCTATCCCCTAGCCTCGAACACTGAAGCTTTCTTT. Translating it yields CASYPLASNTEAFF.

This clone came up a few times. The gene calls are TRBV6-1 and TRBJ2-3; 9 positions match TRBD2. This CDR3 contains 15 residues. CDR1 MNHNS and CDR2 SASEGT come from the germline V gene. V was pared by 6 bases and J by 1 base, with 5 bases of the junction left unmatched. CDR3 sequence: CASSQAGGGTDTQYF. In DNA, the CDR3 is TGTGCCAGCAGCCAAGCGGGAGGAGGCACAGATACGCAGTATTTT.

The rearrangement joins TRBV9 to TRBJ2-5; the D gene is possibly TRBD1 (5 bases). The tail of the sequence fits TRBJ2-7 better, so the J call may be wrong. The CDR3 extends over 13 amino acids. Germline-derived CDR1 and CDR2 are SGDLS and YYNGEE. The CDR3 is CASARTQDYEQYF. CDR3 nucleotide sequence: TGTGCCTCAGCAAGGACACAGGACTACGAGCAGTACTTC.

The V call is TRBV9, the J call TRBJ2-7; 7 bases agree with TRBD2. Per germline, CDR1 SGDLS and CDR2 YYNGEE. The CDR3 has 13 amino acids. The J segment lost 5 bases and the V segment lost 3 bases, leaving 5 bases of the junction unmatched. The CDR3 region has the DNA TGTGCCAGCAGCGCGACCCGGGAGGACGAGCAGTACTTC. Amino acids: CASSATREDEQYF.

This clone was counted a single time. This chain links TRBV28 with TRBJ1-4, with 7 bases matching TRBD1. Germline CDR1 is MDHEN and CDR2 is SYDVKM. Trimming cost V 4 bases and J 7 bases; bases outside gene matches: 9. The CDR3 length is 15 residues. Here the CDR3 reads CASSYRGRSSEKLFF. The CDR3 nucleotides are TGTGCCAGCAGTTACAGGGGTAGGTCTTCTGAAAAACTGTTTTTT.

V and J are TRBV7-9 and TRBJ1-4, with 7 positions matching TRBD1. The CDR3 is made up of 14 amino acids. J was trimmed by 8 bases and V by 5 bases; bases with no gene match: 8. Germline CDR1 and CDR2: SEHNR and FQNEAQ (reference sequence). The CDR3 DNA reads TGTGCCAGCAGCCTTCGACAGGGCGACGAAAAACTGTTTTTT. Amino acid sequence: CASSLRQGDEKLFF.

The sample holds one count of this clone. The CDR3 here is CASKGGSPRTGWYGYTF. As DNA, the CDR3 is TGTGCCAGCAAGGGAGGGAGTCCCCGGACAGGGTGGTATGGCTACACCTTC. J is TRBJ1-2 and V is TRBV27; 8 bases align to TRBD1. The germline gives CDR1 MNHEY, CDR2 SMNVEV (reference sequence). The CDR3 totals 17 residues. The junction had 18 bases not matched to a gene; V was cut back by 7 bases and J by 5 bases.